This TCR beta chain derives from a study of shared clonotypes between healthy human individuals. Repertoires were generated with immunoSEQ multiplex PCR, while TCRdb's copy carries only in-frame clones and drops some. The table lists around 1.5 million clones, approximately 98% of them singletons, with roughly 0.42% in the top ten. The germline V gene has CDR1 SGHRS and CDR2 YFSETQ. This CDR3 contains 14 residues. V lost 5 bases and J 2 bases, leaving 12 bases between the germline ends. The TCR originated in a man aged 25-45 years in good health. Sequencing was performed on naive CD4+ T cells sorted from blood. As for subset: CD45RA+ positively selected. The gene calls are TRBV5-1 and TRBJ2-3; possibly TRBD1 for D (6 bases). The CDR3 region is CASSVGQITDTQYF. CDR3 DNA: TGCGCCAGCAGTGTCGGACAGATCACAGATACGCAGTATTTT.